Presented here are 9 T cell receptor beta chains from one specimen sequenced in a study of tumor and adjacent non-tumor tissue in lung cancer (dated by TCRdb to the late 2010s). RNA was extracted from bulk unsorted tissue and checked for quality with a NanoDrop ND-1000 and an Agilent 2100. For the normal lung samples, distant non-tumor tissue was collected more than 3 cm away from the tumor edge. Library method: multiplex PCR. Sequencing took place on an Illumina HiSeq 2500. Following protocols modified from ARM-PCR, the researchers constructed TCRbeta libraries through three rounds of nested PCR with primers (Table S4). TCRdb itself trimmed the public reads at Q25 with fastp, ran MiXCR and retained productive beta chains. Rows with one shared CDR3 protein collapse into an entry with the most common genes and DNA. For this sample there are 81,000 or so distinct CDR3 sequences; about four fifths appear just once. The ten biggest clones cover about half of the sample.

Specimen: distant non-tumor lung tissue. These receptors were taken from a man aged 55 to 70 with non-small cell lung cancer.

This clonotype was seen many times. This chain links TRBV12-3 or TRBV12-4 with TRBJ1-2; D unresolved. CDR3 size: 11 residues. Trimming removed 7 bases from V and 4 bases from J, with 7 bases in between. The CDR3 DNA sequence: TGTGCCAGCACAGACCGCTATGGCTACACCTTC. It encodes CASTDRYGYTF.

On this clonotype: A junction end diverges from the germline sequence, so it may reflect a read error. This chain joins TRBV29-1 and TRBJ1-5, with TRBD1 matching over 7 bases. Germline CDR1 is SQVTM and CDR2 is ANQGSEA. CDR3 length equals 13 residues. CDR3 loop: CSVVQGLGQSQHF. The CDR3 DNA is TGCAGCGTTGTACAGGGGTTGGGTCAGTCCCAGCATTTT.

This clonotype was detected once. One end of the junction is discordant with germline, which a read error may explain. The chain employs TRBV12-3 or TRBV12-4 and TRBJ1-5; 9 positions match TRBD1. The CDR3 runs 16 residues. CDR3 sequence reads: CTSSPLGTGSNQLQHF. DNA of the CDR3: TGTACCAGCAGTCCCCTCGGGACAGGGAGCAATCAGCTCCAGCATTTT.

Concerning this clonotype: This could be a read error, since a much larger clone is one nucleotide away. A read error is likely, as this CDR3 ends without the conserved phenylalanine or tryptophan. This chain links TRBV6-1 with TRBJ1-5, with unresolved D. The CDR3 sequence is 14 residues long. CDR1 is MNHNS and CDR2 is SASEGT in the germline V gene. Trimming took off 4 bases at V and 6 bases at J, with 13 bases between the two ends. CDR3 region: CASSVSPSGQPQHI. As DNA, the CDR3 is TGTGCCAGCAGTGTGTCCCCCAGTGGTCAGCCCCAGCATATT.

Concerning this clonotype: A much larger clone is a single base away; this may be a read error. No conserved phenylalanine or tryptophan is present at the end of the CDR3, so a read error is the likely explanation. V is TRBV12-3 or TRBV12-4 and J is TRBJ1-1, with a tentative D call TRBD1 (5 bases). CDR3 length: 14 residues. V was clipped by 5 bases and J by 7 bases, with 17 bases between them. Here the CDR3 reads CASSPQGRAFEAFL. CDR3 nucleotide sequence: TGTGCCAGCAGTCCGCAGGGTCGGGCCTTTGAAGCTTTCCTT.

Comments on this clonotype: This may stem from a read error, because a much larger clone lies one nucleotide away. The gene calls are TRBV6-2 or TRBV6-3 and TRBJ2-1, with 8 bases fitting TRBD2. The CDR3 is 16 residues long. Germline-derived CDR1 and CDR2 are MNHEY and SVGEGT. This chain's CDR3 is CVSSYLLAGPLNEQFF. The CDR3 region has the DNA TGTGTCAGCAGTTACTTGCTAGCGGGTCCTCTGAATGAGCAGTTCTTC.

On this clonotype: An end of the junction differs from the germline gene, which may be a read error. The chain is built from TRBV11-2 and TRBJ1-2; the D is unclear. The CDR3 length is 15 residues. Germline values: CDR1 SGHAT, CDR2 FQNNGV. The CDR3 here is CATSPLGGGAFGYTF. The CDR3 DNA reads TGTGCCACCAGCCCCCTTGGTGGCGGAGCCTTCGGCTACACCTTC.

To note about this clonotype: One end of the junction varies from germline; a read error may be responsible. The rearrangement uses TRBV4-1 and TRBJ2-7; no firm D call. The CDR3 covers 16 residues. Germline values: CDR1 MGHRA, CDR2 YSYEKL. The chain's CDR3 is CTSSQDFPGGSYEQYF. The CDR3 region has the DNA TGCACCAGCAGCCAAGATTTCCCCGGTGGATCCTACGAGCAGTACTTC.

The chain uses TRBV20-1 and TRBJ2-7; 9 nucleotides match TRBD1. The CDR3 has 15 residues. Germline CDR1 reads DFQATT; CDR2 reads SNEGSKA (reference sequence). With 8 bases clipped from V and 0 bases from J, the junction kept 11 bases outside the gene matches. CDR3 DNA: TGCAGTTCCAGGCCCGGGACAGGGAGCTCCTACGAGCAGTACTTC. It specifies CSSRPGTGSSYEQYF.